One sample yielded the 23 T cell receptor beta chains listed below, sequenced in a study of CXCR3-negative and CXCR3-positive naive CD8 T cells. Study results and caveats: CXCR3-positive naive cells had more hydrophobic TRB CDR3s than CXCR3-negative naive cells.

For these receptors, no antigen is known. The authors prepared UMI-labeled TRB cDNA libraries by 5' RACE. TCRdb re-called the 5' RACE reads, yielding one record per CDR3 amino acid sequence without DNA. The listing records some 5,700 distinct CDR3 sequences. The sample taken for sequencing was naive CXCR3+ CD8+ T cells from blood. Subset given: CD45RO-CCR7+CD27+CD95- naive CD8+ T cells expressing CXCR3 (TNR3+). These receptor sequences come from a human donor in good health. Some clones in this sample may be carry-over from other donors' samples.

Measured by frequency, this clonotype is medium-sized (0.01 to 0.1%). The gene calls are TRBV9 and TRBJ2-1; without DNA, the TCRdb call of TRBD2 cannot be checked. CDR1 and CDR2 (germline): SGDLS, YYNGEE. CDR3 length: 14 amino acids. The CDR3 reads CASSGQDYRNEQFF.

This clonotype is classed as medium-sized by frequency. The CDR3: CASSPRTSGSSNNEQFF. The J gene is TRBJ2-1, the V gene TRBV7-9; TCRdb's D call, TRBD2, is unchecked because there is no DNA. The CDR3 covers 17 residues. Germline V CDR1 and CDR2: SEHNR, FQNEAQ (reference sequence).

This chain connects TRBV9 to TRBJ1-2; TCRdb proposes TRBD1, but this gene call is untestable without DNA. The CDR3 spans 13 residues. The V gene's germline CDR1 is SGDLS and CDR2 YYNGEE. CDR3 protein: CASSVEGADGYTF.

The chain recombines TRBV19 with TRBJ2-1. The CDR3 has 13 amino acids. In germline, CDR1 is LNHDA, CDR2 SQIVND (reference sequence). CDR3 sequence reads: CASSQARYNEQFF.

In terms of frequency, this clonotype is medium-sized. This sequence joins TRBV7-6 and TRBJ1-1. Germline CDR1 SGHVS, CDR2 FNYEAQ. The CDR3 covers 12 residues. CDR3 residues: CASSLVLTEAFF.

J is TRBJ1-1 and V is TRBV9. Germline V CDR1 and CDR2: SGDLS, YYNGEE. The CDR3 totals 13 residues. This CDR3 reads CASSVGASTEAFF.

This clonotype is deemed medium-sized (0.01 to 0.1%) by its frequency. The chain has TRBV29-1 and TRBJ1-4; the D call from TCRdb, TRBD1, cannot be confirmed without DNA. Germline-derived CDR1 and CDR2 are SQVTM and ANQGSEA. The CDR3 spans 15 residues. This CDR3 reads CSVAGSGGTNEKLFF.

By frequency, this clonotype registers medium-sized. J is TRBJ2-1 and V is TRBV7-9. CDR3 length: 12 residues. The germline gives CDR1 SEHNR, CDR2 FQNEAQ (reference sequence). This CDR3 is CASSLGRNEQFF.

This clonotype shows up as medium-sized by frequency. This chain uses TRBV29-1 with TRBJ2-5; TCRdb reports TRBD1, a call that lacks DNA to check it against. CDR3 length: 12 residues. In germline, CDR1 is SQVTM, CDR2 ANQGSEA. The CDR3: CSVDRELETQYF.

By frequency, this clonotype is medium-sized. V and J are TRBV4-3 and TRBJ2-1; absent DNA, TCRdb's TRBD2 call cannot be checked. The CDR3 is 15 residues long. CDR1 is LGHNA and CDR2 is YSLEER in the germline V gene. CDR3 protein: CASSTSRTSGNEQFF.

This chain joins TRBV7-9 and TRBJ2-7; absent DNA, TCRdb's TRBD1 call cannot be checked. This CDR3 has 15 amino acids. Germline loops: CDR1 SEHNR, CDR2 FQNEAQ (reference sequence). The CDR3 loop is CASSSIGAVFYEQYF.

According to its frequency, this clonotype is medium-sized (0.01 to 0.1%). This chain joins TRBV29-1 and TRBJ1-1; TCRdb's D call of TRBD1 is untestable without DNA. The germline V gene has CDR1 SQVTM and CDR2 ANQGSEA. This CDR3 has 13 amino acids. Here the CDR3 reads CSGLTGMNTEAFF.

This sequence joins TRBV28 and TRBJ2-7; TCRdb lists TRBD1, though no DNA is available to test this call. The germline V gene has CDR1 MDHEN and CDR2 SYDVKM. This CDR3 has 14 amino acids. The CDR3 sequence is CASSWRTGTHEQYF.

The chain joins TRBV6-2 or TRBV6-3 to TRBJ2-7; the D gene TCRdb calls, TRBD1, cannot be checked with no DNA. In germline, CDR1 is MNHEY, CDR2 SVGEGT. The CDR3 is 15 amino acids. CDR3 sequence reads: CASSYYYGQAYEQYF.

The V and J genes are TRBV29-1 and TRBJ2-3; no DNA is available, so the TRBD1 call from TCRdb remains unchecked. Germline assignment: CDR1 SQVTM and CDR2 ANQGSEA. This CDR3 spans 15 amino acids. CDR3: CSVEEPRVYTDTQYF.

By frequency, this clonotype is medium-sized. CDR3 loop: CASRLPGSGETQYF. The chain uses TRBV6-5 and TRBJ2-5; TCRdb's D call, TRBD1, is unchecked because there is no DNA. This CDR3 contains 14 residues. Germline lookup yields CDR1 MNHEY and CDR2 SVGAGI.

CDR3 sequence reads: CASSLARLAGYNEQFF. The rearrangement uses TRBV5-1 and TRBJ2-1; TCRdb's D call, TRBD2, is unchecked because there is no DNA. This CDR3 is 16 amino acids long. The germline gives CDR1 SGHRS, CDR2 YFSETQ.

The V gene is TRBV2, the J gene TRBJ1-2. The CDR3 is made up of 15 amino acids. Germline V CDR1 and CDR2: SNHLY, FYNNEI. CDR3 in amino acids: CASFGGLAGNDGYTF.

The genes are TRBV20-1 and TRBJ2-1; the D gene TCRdb calls, TRBD1, cannot be checked with no DNA. Germline V lookup: CDR1 DFQATT, CDR2 SNEGSKA (reference sequence). The CDR3 loop spans 13 amino acids. CDR3 protein: CSARTVPGNEQFF.

This clonotype is deemed medium-sized by its frequency. This chain links TRBV9 with TRBJ2-6; there is no DNA to check the TCRdb D call of TRBD1. Germline assignment: CDR1 SGDLS and CDR2 YYNGEE. This CDR3 has 15 residues. CDR3 amino acids: CASSARTPGANVLTF.

The chain employs TRBV14 and TRBJ2-7; TCRdb's D call, TRBD2, is unchecked because there is no DNA. This CDR3 is built from 15 residues. The germline CDR1 and CDR2 sequences are SGHDN and FVKESK. This CDR3 is CASSQVAGEDYEQYF.

Measured by frequency, this clonotype is medium-sized (0.01 to 0.1%). The chain carries TRBV5-1 and TRBJ1-5; without DNA, the TCRdb call of TRBD1 cannot be checked. CDR1 is SGHRS and CDR2 is YFSETQ in the germline V gene. The CDR3 is made up of 13 amino acids. The CDR3 sequence: CASRQGQNQPQHF.

Measured by frequency, this clonotype is medium-sized. The CDR3 sequence: CSVQGGTGELFF. This chain uses TRBV29-1 with TRBJ2-2; there is no DNA to check the TCRdb D call of TRBD1. There are 12 residues in the CDR3. CDR1 and CDR2 from the germline V gene are SQVTM and ANQGSEA.